A selection of T cell receptor beta chains follows, all from one sample in a study of graft-versus-host responses after intestinal transplantation. Antigens of these TCRs are unknown. Clones were sequenced by immunoSEQ multiplex PCR, and TCRdb holds only the in-frame ones, with some missing. Here the sample spans over 75,000 clones, about 90% being singletons. The starting material was unstimulated CD8+ T cells sorted from spleen or lymph node cells, obtained before transplant. The receptors stem from a human donor who was the organ donor for an intestinal transplant. CDR3s include the opening cysteine and the closing phenylalanine or tryptophan. The D gene is left open where the match is weak. Size tells how often a clone was seen (once, few, many) or the class of an expanded clone, and some rows leave it out.

clone size: .; V gene: TRBV11-2; D gene: .; J gene: TRBJ2-7; CDR3 DNA: TGTGCCAGCAGCTTAGGACTAGTTTACGAGCAGTACTTC; CDR3 protein: CASSLGLVYEQYF
clone size: .; V gene: TRBV28; D gene: .; J gene: TRBJ1-1; CDR3 DNA: TGTGCCAGCAGGTGGGGGGGAGATGAAGCTTTCTTT; CDR3 protein: CASRWGGDEAFF
clone size: .; V gene: TRBV7-9; D gene: TRBD1; J gene: TRBJ1-1; CDR3 DNA: TGTGCCAGCAGGAAGGGGGCAGGGGCTTTCTTT; CDR3 protein: CASRKGAGAFF
clone size: .; V gene: TRBV29-1; D gene: .; J gene: TRBJ1-1; CDR3 DNA: TGCAGCGCCGCGGAACAGAACACTGAAGCTTTCTTT; CDR3 protein: CSAAEQNTEAFF
clone size: .; V gene: TRBV11-2; D gene: .; J gene: TRBJ2-5; CDR3 DNA: TGTGCCAGCAGCTTAGTAGCACCGTCCCCTCAAGAGACCCAGTACTTC; CDR3 protein: CASSLVAPSPQETQYF
clone size: once; V gene: TRBV6-1; D gene: .; J gene: TRBJ1-3; CDR3 DNA: TGTGCCAGCAGTGAAGGGCACCGCTCTGGAAACACCATATATTTT; CDR3 protein: CASSEGHRSGNTIYF
clone size: .; V gene: TRBV27; D gene: .; J gene: TRBJ2-1; CDR3 DNA: TGTGCCAGCGGAGGTGGAGTCTCCTACAATGAGCAGTTCTTC; CDR3 protein: CASGGGVSYNEQFF
clone size: .; V gene: TRBV6-1; D gene: TRBD2; J gene: TRBJ2-1; CDR3 DNA: TGTGCCAGCAGTGACCGGGGGGATTGGAATGAGCAGTTCTTC; CDR3 protein: CASSDRGDWNEQFF
clone size: .; V gene: TRBV28; D gene: .; J gene: TRBJ2-1; CDR3 DNA: TGTGCCAGCAGTCCTCTATACAATGAGCAGTTCTTC; CDR3 protein: CASSPLYNEQFF
clone size: .; V gene: TRBV27; D gene: TRBD1; J gene: TRBJ1-1; CDR3 DNA: TGTGCCAGCAGCTTATTCCCAGGGGGGAACACTGAAGCTTTCTTT; CDR3 protein: CASSLFPGGNTEAFF
clone size: .; V gene: TRBV7-6; D gene: .; J gene: TRBJ2-1; CDR3 DNA: TGTGCCAGCAGCTCCCGTCTAAATACCTACAATGAGCAGTTCTTC; CDR3 protein: CASSSRLNTYNEQFF
clone size: .; V gene: TRBV13; D gene: TRBD1; J gene: TRBJ1-1; CDR3 DNA: TGTGCCAGCAGCATCCGTACCGGGACAGCCCGGAACACTGAAGCTTTCTTT; CDR3 protein: CASSIRTGTARNTEAFF
clone size: .; V gene: TRBV5-1; D gene: .; J gene: TRBJ1-2; CDR3 DNA: TGCGCCAGCAGCCCAGCGGGTTATGGCTACACCTTC; CDR3 protein: CASSPAGYGYTF
clone size: once; V gene: TRBV9; D gene: .; J gene: TRBJ2-2; CDR3 DNA: TGTGCCAGCAGCGTAGGGACAGTTCGGTGGCCCGGGGAGCTGTTTTTT; CDR3 protein: CASSVGTVRWPGELFF
clone size: .; V gene: TRBV27; D gene: TRBD1; J gene: TRBJ2-5; CDR3 DNA: TGTGCCAGCCAAGGACAGGGTTCTGAGACCCAGTACTTC; CDR3 protein: CASQGQGSETQYF
clone size: .; V gene: TRBV11-2; D gene: TRBD2; J gene: TRBJ2-3; CDR3 DNA: TGTGCCAGCAGCTTAGCGACTAGCGGGAGAGATACGCAGTATTTT; CDR3 protein: CASSLATSGRDTQYF
clone size: .; V gene: TRBV11-2; D gene: TRBD2; J gene: TRBJ2-5; CDR3 DNA: TGTGCCAGCAGCCCCTCTCCGGGGCTAGCGGGGACTCTCCAAGAGACCCAGTACTTC; CDR3 protein: CASSPSPGLAGTLQETQYF
clone size: once; V gene: TRBV28; D gene: TRBD1; J gene: TRBJ1-2; CDR3 DNA: TGTGCCAGCAGTCCCCGGGACAGGGTCTACGGCTACACCTTC; CDR3 protein: CASSPRDRVYGYTF
clone size: once; V gene: TRBV19; D gene: TRBD1; J gene: TRBJ2-1; CDR3 DNA: TGTGCCAGTGACAGGGGGTGGATATCCAATGAGCAGTTCTTC; CDR3 protein: CASDRGWISNEQFF
clone size: .; V gene: TRBV6-1; D gene: .; J gene: TRBJ2-5; CDR3 DNA: TGTGCCAGCAGTGATCCGCGCAGTGGATCAAGAGGGGAGACCCAGTACTTC; CDR3 protein: CASSDPRSGSRGETQYF
clone size: once; V gene: TRBV5-1; D gene: TRBD2; J gene: TRBJ2-5; CDR3 DNA: TGCGCCAGCAGCTTGGCCCCGCGAGCGGGAAACGAGGAGACCCAGTACTTC; CDR3 protein: CASSLAPRAGNEETQYF
clone size: few; V gene: TRBV5-4; D gene: TRBD1; J gene: TRBJ2-2; CDR3 DNA: TGTGCCAGCAGAGACCCGGGACAGTCCACCGGGGAGCTGTTTTTT; CDR3 protein: CASRDPGQSTGELFF
clone size: .; V gene: TRBV6-6; D gene: TRBD2; J gene: TRBJ2-1; CDR3 DNA: TGTGCCAGCAGGCATACCCTAGCGGGAGTGTTTCGTGAGCAGTTCTTC; CDR3 protein: CASRHTLAGVFREQFF
clone size: .; V gene: TRBV10-3; D gene: TRBD2; J gene: TRBJ2-5; CDR3 DNA: TGTGCCATCAGTGGCGGACTAGCGGGAGCGGAGACCCAGTACTTC; CDR3 protein: CAISGGLAGAETQYF
clone size: .; V gene: TRBV7-7; D gene: TRBD1; J gene: TRBJ2-7; CDR3 DNA: TGTGCTAGCAGCCTAGATGACAGGGGGGCCTACGAGCAGTACTTC; CDR3 protein: CASSLDDRGAYEQYF
clone size: once; V gene: TRBV9; D gene: .; J gene: TRBJ1-3; CDR3 DNA: TGTGCCAGCAGCGTAGCCCCAGGATCTGGAAACACCATATATTTT; CDR3 protein: CASSVAPGSGNTIYF
clone size: .; V gene: TRBV12-5; D gene: TRBD2; J gene: TRBJ2-7; CDR3 DNA: TGTGCTAGTGCCTTCCGACTGGAACGTCCGGGAGGTGATCACGAGCAGTACTTC; CDR3 protein: CASAFRLERPGGDHEQYF
clone size: .; V gene: TRBV6-1; D gene: .; J gene: TRBJ2-5; CDR3 DNA: TGTGCCAGCAGCGAGATCGATCTGGAGACCCAGTACTTC; CDR3 protein: CASSEIDLETQYF
clone size: .; V gene: TRBV27; D gene: TRBD1; J gene: TRBJ2-7; CDR3 DNA: TGTGCCAGCAGTTCGACAGGGGTAAGCTACGAGCAGTACTTC; CDR3 protein: CASSSTGVSYEQYF
clone size: .; V gene: TRBV5-4; D gene: TRBD2; J gene: TRBJ2-3; CDR3 DNA: TGTGCCAGCAGCTTTGGCGGGAGTAGCACAGATACGCAGTATTTT; CDR3 protein: CASSFGGSSTDTQYF
clone size: .; V gene: TRBV5-5; D gene: .; J gene: TRBJ1-5; CDR3 DNA: TGTGCCAGCAGCCCACGATCCTATAGCAATCAGCCCCAGCATTTT; CDR3 protein: CASSPRSYSNQPQHF
clone size: .; V gene: TRBV5-1; D gene: .; J gene: TRBJ2-5; CDR3 DNA: TGCGCCAGCACCCGGTCGGGGACCCAGTACTTC; CDR3 protein: CASTRSGTQYF
clone size: .; V gene: TRBV9; D gene: TRBD1; J gene: TRBJ2-1; CDR3 DNA: TGTGCCAGCAGCGGGGGACAGGGTCCTTCCTACAATGAGCAGTTCTTC; CDR3 protein: CASSGGQGPSYNEQFF
clone size: .; V gene: TRBV19; D gene: TRBD1; J gene: TRBJ1-5; CDR3 DNA: TGTGCCAGTAGTACCATGACAGGGAGACCGAATCAGCCCCAGCATTTT; CDR3 protein: CASSTMTGRPNQPQHF
clone size: .; V gene: TRBV19; D gene: TRBD1; J gene: TRBJ1-5; CDR3 DNA: TGTGCCAGTAGTATAGTCCGGGACAGGGGAGATCAGCCCCAGCATTTT; CDR3 protein: CASSIVRDRGDQPQHF
clone size: .; V gene: TRBV30; D gene: .; J gene: TRBJ1-5; CDR3 DNA: TGTGCCCTGGATGAGGGAGTCTTTCAGCCCCAGCATTTT; CDR3 protein: CALDEGVFQPQHF
clone size: .; V gene: TRBV11-2; D gene: TRBD1; J gene: TRBJ2-5; CDR3 DNA: TGTGCCAGCAGCAAGGGACAGCCCCAAGAGACCCAGTACTTC; CDR3 protein: CASSKGQPQETQYF
clone size: .; V gene: TRBV28; D gene: .; J gene: TRBJ1-1; CDR3 DNA: TGTGCCAGCAGCGTACAGGGAGCGAACACTGAAGCTTTCTTT; CDR3 protein: CASSVQGANTEAFF
clone size: .; V gene: TRBV28; D gene: TRBD1; J gene: TRBJ1-4; CDR3 DNA: TGTGCCAGCAGCCCGGACAGGGGTGCAACTAATGAAAAACTGTTTTTT; CDR3 protein: CASSPDRGATNEKLFF
clone size: .; V gene: TRBV7-9; D gene: .; J gene: TRBJ1-5; CDR3 DNA: TGTGCCAGCAGCGTGCCGTTTACTAATCAGCCCCAGCATTTT; CDR3 protein: CASSVPFTNQPQHF
clone size: .; V gene: TRBV2; D gene: .; J gene: TRBJ1-1; CDR3 DNA: TGTGCCAGCAGTGAAGCGCCAGGGGTTGTAGCTTTCTTT; CDR3 protein: CASSEAPGVVAFF
clone size: .; V gene: TRBV7-9; D gene: TRBD2; J gene: TRBJ2-7; CDR3 DNA: TGTGCCAGCAGCAAAGGGCTAGCGGGAGCGAGCTCCTACGAGCAGTACTTC; CDR3 protein: CASSKGLAGASSYEQYF
clone size: .; V gene: TRBV5-1; D gene: .; J gene: TRBJ2-7; CDR3 DNA: TGCGCCAGCAGCCCTACAACAGGGTTCCACGAGCAGTACTTC; CDR3 protein: CASSPTTGFHEQYF
clone size: .; V gene: TRBV28; D gene: .; J gene: TRBJ2-1; CDR3 DNA: TGTGCCAGCAGTTTAAGCCGGAGCTCCTACAATGAGCAGTTCTTC; CDR3 protein: CASSLSRSSYNEQFF
clone size: once; V gene: TRBV27; D gene: .; J gene: TRBJ2-6; CDR3 DNA: TGTGCCAGCAGTCCCCAGGGGTCCTCTGGGGCCAACGTCCTGACTTTC; CDR3 protein: CASSPQGSSGANVLTF
clone size: .; V gene: TRBV2; D gene: .; J gene: TRBJ1-5; CDR3 DNA: TGTGCCAGCCGGGGGACCAATCAGCCCCAGCATTTT; CDR3 protein: CASRGTNQPQHF
clone size: .; V gene: TRBV30; D gene: .; J gene: TRBJ2-5; CDR3 DNA: TGTGCCTGGAGTGTAAAATTAGCGGCTCAAGAGACCCAGTACTTC; CDR3 protein: CAWSVKLAAQETQYF
clone size: .; V gene: TRBV11-2; D gene: .; J gene: TRBJ2-7; CDR3 DNA: TGTGCCAGCAGCTTTGAGGGTTCTTCCTACGAGCAGTACTTC; CDR3 protein: CASSFEGSSYEQYF
clone size: few; V gene: TRBV27; D gene: .; J gene: TRBJ1-1; CDR3 DNA: TGTGCCAGCAGTCCGTGGGGCAACACTGAAGCTTTCTTT; CDR3 protein: CASSPWGNTEAFF
clone size: once; V gene: TRBV14; D gene: TRBD1; J gene: TRBJ2-2; CDR3 DNA: TGTGCCAGCAGCCAAGATGGGCCAGGGGGCGCCGGTTATGGGGCCGGGGAGCTGTTTTTT; CDR3 protein: CASSQDGPGGAGYGAGELFF
clone size: .; V gene: TRBV5-5; D gene: TRBD1; J gene: TRBJ2-1; CDR3 DNA: TGTGCCAGCAGCTTGACGGGACAGGGTCCCAATGAGCAGTTCTTC; CDR3 protein: CASSLTGQGPNEQFF
clone size: once; V gene: TRBV5-4; D gene: TRBD1; J gene: TRBJ1-2; CDR3 DNA: TGTGCCAGCAGCCCTCCCAATACAGGGGATGGCTACACCTTC; CDR3 protein: CASSPPNTGDGYTF
clone size: few; V gene: TRBV7-6; D gene: .; J gene: TRBJ2-3; CDR3 DNA: TGTGCCAGCAGCTTAGTAGAGAACACAGATACGCAGTATTTT; CDR3 protein: CASSLVENTDTQYF
clone size: .; V gene: TRBV30; D gene: TRBD1; J gene: TRBJ2-7; CDR3 DNA: TGTGCCTGGACGACAGGGCCCTACGAGCAGTACTTC; CDR3 protein: CAWTTGPYEQYF